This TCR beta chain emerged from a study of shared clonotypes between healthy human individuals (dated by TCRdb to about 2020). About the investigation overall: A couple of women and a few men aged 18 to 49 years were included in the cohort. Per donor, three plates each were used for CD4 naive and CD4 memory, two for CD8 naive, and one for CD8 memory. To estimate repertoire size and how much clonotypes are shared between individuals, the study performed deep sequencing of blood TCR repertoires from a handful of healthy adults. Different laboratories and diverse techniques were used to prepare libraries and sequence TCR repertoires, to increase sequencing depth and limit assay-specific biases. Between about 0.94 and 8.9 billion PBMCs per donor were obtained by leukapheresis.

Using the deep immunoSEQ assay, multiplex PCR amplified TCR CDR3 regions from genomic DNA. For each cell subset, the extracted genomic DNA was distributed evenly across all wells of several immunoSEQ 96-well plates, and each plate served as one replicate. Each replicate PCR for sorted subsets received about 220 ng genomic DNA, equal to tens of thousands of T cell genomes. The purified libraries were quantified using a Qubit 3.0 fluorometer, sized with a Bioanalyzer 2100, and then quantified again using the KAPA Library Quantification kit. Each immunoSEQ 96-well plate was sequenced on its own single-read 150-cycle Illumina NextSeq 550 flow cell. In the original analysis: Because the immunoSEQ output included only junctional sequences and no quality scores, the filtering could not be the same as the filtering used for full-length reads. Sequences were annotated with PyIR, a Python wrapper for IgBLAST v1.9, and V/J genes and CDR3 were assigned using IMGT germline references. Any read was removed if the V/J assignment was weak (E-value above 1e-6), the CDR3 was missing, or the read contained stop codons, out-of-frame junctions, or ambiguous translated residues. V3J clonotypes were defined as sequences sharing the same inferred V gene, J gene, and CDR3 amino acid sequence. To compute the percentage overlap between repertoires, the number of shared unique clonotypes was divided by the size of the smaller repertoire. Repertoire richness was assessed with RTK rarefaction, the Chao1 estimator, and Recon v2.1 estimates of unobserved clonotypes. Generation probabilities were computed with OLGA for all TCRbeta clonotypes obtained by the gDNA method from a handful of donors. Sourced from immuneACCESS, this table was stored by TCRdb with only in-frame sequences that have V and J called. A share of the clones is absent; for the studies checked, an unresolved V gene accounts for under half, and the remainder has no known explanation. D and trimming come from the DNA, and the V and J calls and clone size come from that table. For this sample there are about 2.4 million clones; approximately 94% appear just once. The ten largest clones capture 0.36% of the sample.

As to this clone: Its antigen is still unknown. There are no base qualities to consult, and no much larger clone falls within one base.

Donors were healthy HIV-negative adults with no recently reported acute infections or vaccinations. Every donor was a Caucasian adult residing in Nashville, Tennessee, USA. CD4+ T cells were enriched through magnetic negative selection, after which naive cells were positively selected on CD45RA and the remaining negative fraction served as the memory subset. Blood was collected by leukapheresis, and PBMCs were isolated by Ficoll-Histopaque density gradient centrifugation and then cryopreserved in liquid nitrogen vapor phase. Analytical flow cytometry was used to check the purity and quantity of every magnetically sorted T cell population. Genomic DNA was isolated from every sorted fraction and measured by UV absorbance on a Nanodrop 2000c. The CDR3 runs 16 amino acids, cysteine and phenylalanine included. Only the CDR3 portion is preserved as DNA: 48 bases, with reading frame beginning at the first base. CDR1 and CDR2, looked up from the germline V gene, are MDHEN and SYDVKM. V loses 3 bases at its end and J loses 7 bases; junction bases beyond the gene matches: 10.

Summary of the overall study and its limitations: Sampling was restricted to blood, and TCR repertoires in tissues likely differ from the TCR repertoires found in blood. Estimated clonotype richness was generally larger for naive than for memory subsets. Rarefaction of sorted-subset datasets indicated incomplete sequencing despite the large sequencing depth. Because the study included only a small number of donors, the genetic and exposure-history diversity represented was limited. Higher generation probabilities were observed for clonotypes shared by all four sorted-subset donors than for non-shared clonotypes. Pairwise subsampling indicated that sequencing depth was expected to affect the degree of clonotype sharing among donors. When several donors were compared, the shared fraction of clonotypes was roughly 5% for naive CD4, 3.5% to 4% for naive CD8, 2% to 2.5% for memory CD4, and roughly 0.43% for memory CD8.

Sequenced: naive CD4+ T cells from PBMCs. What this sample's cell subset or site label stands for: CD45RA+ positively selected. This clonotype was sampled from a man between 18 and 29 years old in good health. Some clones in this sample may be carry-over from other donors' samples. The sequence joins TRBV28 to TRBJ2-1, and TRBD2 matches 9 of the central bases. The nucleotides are TGTGCCAGCAGTTTCCCGGCGGGAGGGCCGTCGAATGAGCAGTTCTTC. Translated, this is CASSFPAGGPSNEQFF.